This T cell receptor (beta chain) was captured by sequencing in a study of metastatic and nonmetastatic thyroid tumors. Study as a whole: Malignant thyroid and benign thyroid patients provided blood and tumor or nodule tissue whose repertoires were compared.

The CDR3 loop spans 14 amino acids. With V trimmed by 4 bases and J by 8 bases, 9 bases remained unmatched. Germline CDR1 reads SNHLY; CDR2 reads FYNNEI. Patients were all untreated before their thyroid surgery. In its sample, this clone is medium-sized (0.01 to 0.1%). The antigen is not known. Study results and limitations: Reported TCR beta diversity, measured in blood and tumor, was significantly higher for malignant thyroid tumors than for benign nodules.

In the original analysis: Across clinicopathological groups, CDR3 differences served as the basis for building a distant-metastasis classifier for papillary thyroid cancer. TCRdb ran MiXCR on the PCR reads. V and J calls and clone size were set by TCRdb, not the authors. The profile covers about 25,000 clones, with 19% appearing a single time and around 4.4% taken by the ten largest. The J gene is TRBJ2-3, the V gene TRBV2, with 7 bases lining up with TRBD1. This sequence was found in a male donor with papillary thyroid cancer or a benign thyroid nodule (not recorded which). Some clones in this sample may be carry-over from other donors' samples. Sequencing input: blood. The CDR3 region is CASSGQGGLATQYF. DNA of the CDR3: TGTGCCAGCAGTGGACAGGGTGGTTTAGCTACGCAGTATTTT.